What follows are 13 T cell receptor beta chains derived from one specimen sequenced in a study of PD-1 blockade in classical Hodgkin lymphoma. Sequencing used immunoSEQ multiplex PCR; TCRdb keeps in-frame clones, though not all of them. The table has some 9,100 clones, 85% to 90% seen once. Time point indicated: newly diagnosed, previously untreated cHL patient sample. CD8+ T cell isolation from thawed PBMCs was performed by magnetic negative selection. Sequencing used CD8+ T cells from blood. These receptors came from a human donor with classical Hodgkin lymphoma.

This chain links TRBV23-1 with TRBJ2-5; D is ambiguous. TRBV23-1 is given ORF status, its function remaining uncertain. Trimming shortened V by 0 bases and J by 5 bases, and 16 bases separated the two germline ends. The CDR3 has 16 amino acids. CDR3 in amino acids: CASSQSWCQSHETQYF. The CDR3 DNA follows: TGCGCCAGCAGTCAATCGTGGTGTCAGTCCCATGAGACCCAGTACTTC.

The rearrangement uses TRBV9 and TRBJ1-1; 9 positions match TRBD1. CDR3 size: 17 residues. CDR1 SGDLS and CDR2 YYNGEE come from the germline V gene. V dropped 0 bases and J dropped 2; count of bases not matched to a gene: 8. CDR3 sequence reads: CASSVADRGVSNTEAFF. The CDR3 bases are TGTGCCAGCAGCGTAGCAGACAGGGGGGTCTCCAACACTGAAGCTTTCTTT.

The rearrangement links TRBV6-4 to TRBJ2-7, with 10 bases lining up with TRBD2. J gave up 3 bases and V 7 bases, and 6 bases lay outside the gene matches. CDR1 is MRHNA and CDR2 is SNTAGT in the germline V gene. The CDR3 loop spans 14 amino acids. CDR3 sequence: CASTPTSGDYEQYF. The CDR3 bases are TGTGCCAGCACCCCCACTAGCGGGGACTACGAGCAGTACTTC.

The chain combines TRBV6-1 with TRBJ2-1; a weak D match, TRBD2 (5 bases). This CDR3 is built from 10 residues. Deletions cut 10 bases from V and 9 bases from J, with 10 bases between. CDR1 is MNHNS and CDR2 is SASEGT in the germline V gene. Here the CDR3 reads CATYAGEQFF. DNA of the CDR3: TGTGCCACCTACGCGGGTGAGCAGTTCTTC.

The chain employs TRBV4-1 and TRBJ2-7; 10 bases match TRBD1. After removal of 0 bases from V and 5 bases from J, the junction contained 7 bases not matched to a gene. This CDR3 contains 16 residues. Germline V CDR1 and CDR2: MGHRA, YSYEKL. The CDR3 protein is CASSQDPGTGVDEQYF. Here the CDR3 DNA reads TGCGCCAGCAGCCAAGATCCCGGGACAGGGGTAGACGAGCAGTACTTC.

The chain uses TRBV7-8 and TRBJ2-5; D ambiguous. The CDR3 loop spans 16 amino acids. Between the trimmed V and J ends, which lost 0 bases and 4 bases, there was a span of 15 bases. CDR1 and CDR2 (germline): SGHVS, FQNEAQ. Written as DNA, the CDR3 is TGTGCCAGCAGCTTAGCGCCCAGACTCCTGCGAGAGACCCAGTACTTC. It specifies CASSLAPRLLRETQYF.

This chain links TRBV27 with TRBJ2-5, with TRBD2 matching 10 bases. V shed 2 bases and J 3 bases; nucleotides not matched to a gene: 0. This CDR3 comprises 14 residues. The germline CDR1 and CDR2 sequences are MNHEY and SMNVEV (reference sequence). CDR3 bases: TGTGCCAGCAGTTTACTAGCGGGGGAAGAGACCCAGTACTTC. It specifies CASSLLAGEETQYF.

This clone was counted a single time. The rearrangement joins TRBV4-3 to TRBJ2-7; D unresolved. The CDR3 has 14 amino acids. Trimming left V 0 bases short and J 2 bases short, with 8 bases between. Germline V gene lookup returns CDR1 LGHNA and CDR2 YSLEER. The CDR3 is CASSQDATAYEQYF. Here the CDR3 DNA reads TGCGCCAGCAGCCAAGACGCCACAGCCTACGAGCAGTACTTC.

The rearrangement joins TRBV4-1 to TRBJ2-5; D is perhaps TRBD2 (6 bases). Germline CDR1 reads MGHRA; CDR2 reads YSYEKL. Deletions cut 0 bases from V and 4 bases from J, with 15 bases between. The CDR3 loop spans 16 amino acids. The CDR3 here is CASSQEGGPLRETQYF. The CDR3 DNA sequence: TGCGCCAGCAGCCAAGAGGGGGGACCCCTGCGAGAGACCCAGTACTTC.

The gene calls are TRBV2 and TRBJ1-4; the match to TRBD1 covers 9 bases. This CDR3 comprises 17 residues. The junction had 15 bases not matched to a gene; V was cut back by 6 bases and J by 7 bases. Germline CDR1 is SNHLY and CDR2 is FYNNEI. CDR3 nucleotide sequence: TGTGCCAGCAGCGAACCGGGACAGGGAGTCAAGAGTGAAAAACTGTTTTTT. Protein sequence: CASSEPGQGVKSEKLFF. Supplemented by reference TRBV2 and TRBJ1-4, the full variable domain reads EPEVTQTPSHQVTQMGQEVILRCVPISNHLYFYWYRQILGQKVEFLVSFYNNEISEKSEIFDDQFSVERPDGSNFTLKIRSTKLEDSAMYFCASSEPGQGVKSEKLFFGSGTQLSVL.

The V gene is TRBV6-1, the J gene TRBJ2-7, with D perhaps TRBD2 (5 bases). The CDR3 has 15 amino acids. Germline V CDR1 and CDR2: MNHNS, SASEGT. With 0 bases removed from V and 2 bases from J, the gap between germline ends came to 11 bases. This chain's CDR3 is CASSEAAEGAYEQYF. Written as DNA, the CDR3 is TGTGCCAGCAGTGAAGCAGCAGAGGGAGCCTACGAGCAGTACTTC.

The gene calls are TRBV19 and TRBJ2-5, with D possibly TRBD2 on 5 matching bases. Germline CDR1 LNHDA, CDR2 SQIVND (reference sequence). The V gene lost 0 bases and the J gene lost 7 bases, with 15 bases spanning the gap. The CDR3 runs to 15 residues. CDR3 in amino acids: CASSIDWTGIRTQYF. The DNA of the CDR3 is TGTGCCAGTAGTATAGACTGGACTGGGATTAGGACCCAGTACTTC.

The chain carries TRBV28 and TRBJ2-5, with a tentative D call TRBD2 (5 bases). This CDR3 is built from 16 residues. Germline V gives CDR1 MDHEN, CDR2 SYDVKM. Trimming took off 2 bases at V and 2 bases at J, with 15 bases between the two ends. The CDR3 DNA is TGTGCCAGCAGTTTACGGGGTTATTGGGATCAAGAGACCCAGTACTTC. Translation gives CASSLRGYWDQETQYF.